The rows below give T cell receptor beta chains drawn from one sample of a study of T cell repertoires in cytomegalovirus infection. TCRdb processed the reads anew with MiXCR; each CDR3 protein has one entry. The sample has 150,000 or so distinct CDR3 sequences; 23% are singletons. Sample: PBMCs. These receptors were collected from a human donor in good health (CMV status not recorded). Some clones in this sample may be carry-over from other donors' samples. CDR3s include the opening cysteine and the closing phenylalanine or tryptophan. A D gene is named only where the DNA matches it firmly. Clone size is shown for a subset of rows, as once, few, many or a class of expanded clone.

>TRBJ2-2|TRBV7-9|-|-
TGTCCCAGCAGCTTCGTGAGCACCGGGGAGCTGTTTTTT
CPSSFVSTGELFF
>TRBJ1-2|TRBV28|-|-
TGTGCCAGCAGCCTCTCCCAGTACTATGGCTACACCTTC
CASSLSQYYGYTF
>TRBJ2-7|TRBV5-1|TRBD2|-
TGCGCCAGCAGCCCCCGCGGGGGGGAGATCCGCTCCTACGAGCAGTACTTC
CASSPRGGEIRSYEQYF
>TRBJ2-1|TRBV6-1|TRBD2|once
TGTGCCAGCAGTGACAAACTAGCGGGAGACAATGAGCAGTTCTTC
CASSDKLAGDNEQFF
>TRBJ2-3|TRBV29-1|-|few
TGCAGCGTTGAGGGCCTCATTTGGGACCCAGTGGATACGCAGTATTTT
CSVEGLIWDPVDTQYF
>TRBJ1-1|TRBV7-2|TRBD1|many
TGTGCCAGCAGCACCCGCTTGGACAGGGTCGATGAAGCTTTCTTT
CASSTRLDRVDEAFF
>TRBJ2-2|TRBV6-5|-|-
TGTGCCAGTAAGTTACGGAGGAACACCGGGGAGCTGTTTTTT
CASKLRRNTGELFF
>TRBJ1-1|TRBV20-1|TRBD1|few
TGCAGTGCTTGGGACAGGCTAACTAGGAACACTGAAGCTTTCTTT
CSAWDRLTRNTEAFF
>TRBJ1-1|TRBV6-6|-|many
TGTGCCAGTAGGACAGCCCCCACTGAAGCTTTCTTT
CASRTAPTEAFF
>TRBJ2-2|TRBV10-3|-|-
TGTGCCATTGGACAGTGGACCGGGGAGCTGTTTTTT
CAIGQWTGELFF
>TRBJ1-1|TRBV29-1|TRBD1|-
TGCAGCGTTGGTGGCCAGGGGGGCACTGAAGCTTTCTTT
CSVGGQGGTEAFF
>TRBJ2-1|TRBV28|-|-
TGTGCCAGCAGTCCCCGTGGCAGTAATGAGCAGTTCTTC
CASSPRGSNEQFF
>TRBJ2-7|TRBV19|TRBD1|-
TGTGCCAGTAGTATCACCGGGACAGGGGGCGAGCAGTACTTC
CASSITGTGGEQYF
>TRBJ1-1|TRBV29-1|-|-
TGCAGCGTTGAAGTGGTGCGGGCTTTCTTT
CSVEVVRAFF
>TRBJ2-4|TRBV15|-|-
TGTGCCACCAGCAGAGACTTGATGAACACCAAAAACATTCAGTACTTC
CATSRDLMNTKNIQYF
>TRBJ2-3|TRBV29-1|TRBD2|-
TGCAGCGTTGAAGATCCGGCGGGAGCCTTGCATACGCAGTATTTT
CSVEDPAGALHTQYF
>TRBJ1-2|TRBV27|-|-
TGTGCCAGCAGTACTCAGGGAATTCGGGGCTACACCTTC
CASSTQGIRGYTF
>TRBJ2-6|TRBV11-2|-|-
TGTGCCAGCAGCTCCTTACAGCGCCTTGGGGCCAACGTCCTGACTTTC
CASSSLQRLGANVLTF
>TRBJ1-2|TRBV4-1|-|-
TGCGCCAGCAGCCAAGGAGGAGAACTTAACTATGGCTACACCTTC
CASSQGGELNYGYTF
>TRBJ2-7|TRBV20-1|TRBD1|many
TGCAGTGCTAGGGGAGGACAGGGGGCCCACGAGCAGTACTTC
CSARGGQGAHEQYF
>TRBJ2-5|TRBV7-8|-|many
TGTGCCAGCAGCTTAGATCCGTATGTAGAGACCCAGTACTTC
CASSLDPYVETQYF
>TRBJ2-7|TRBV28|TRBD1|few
TGTGCCAGCAGTCTGGCCGGGACAGGGACCCACGAGCAGTACTTC
CASSLAGTGTHEQYF
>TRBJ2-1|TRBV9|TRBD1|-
TGTGCCAGCAGCGACACAGGGGTCTACAATGAGCAGTTCTTC
CASSDTGVYNEQFF
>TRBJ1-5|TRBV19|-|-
TGTGCCAGTAGTGGGAGGGACAATCAGCCCCAGCATTTT
CASSGRDNQPQHF
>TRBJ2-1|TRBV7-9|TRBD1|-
TGTGCCAGCAGCACACGGACAGGGGTTTCCAATGAGCAGTTCTTC
CASSTRTGVSNEQFF
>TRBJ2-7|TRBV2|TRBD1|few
TGTGCCATCATACCGGGACAGGGGGCGGGTGAGCAGTACTTC
CAIIPGQGAGEQYF
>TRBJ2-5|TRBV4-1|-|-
TGCGCCAGCAGCCAAGAAATGACCGGCCAAGAGACCCAGTACTTC
CASSQEMTGQETQYF
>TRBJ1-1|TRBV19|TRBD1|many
TGTGCCAGTAGTATGTGGGACAGCGCACTTGAAGCTTTCTTT
CASSMWDSALEAFF
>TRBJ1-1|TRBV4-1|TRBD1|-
TGCGCCAGCAGCCAAGATAGGGCAGGGGGGGCTTTCTTT
CASSQDRAGGAFF
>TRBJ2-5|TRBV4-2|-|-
TGTGCCAGCAGCCAAGAAGCGATCCAAGAGACCCAGTACTTC
CASSQEAIQETQYF
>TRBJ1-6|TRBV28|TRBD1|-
TGTGCCAGCAGTTCGTCACAGGGGAGCTCCTATAATTCACCCCTCCTCTTT
CASSSSQGSSYNSPLLF
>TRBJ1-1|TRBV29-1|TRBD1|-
TGCAGCTCCCTGGACAGGGACTATACTGAAGCTTTCTTT
CSSLDRDYTEAFF
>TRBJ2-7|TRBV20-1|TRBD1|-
TGCAGTGCTCTACAGGGGGAGGCCTACGAGCAGTACTTC
CSALQGEAYEQYF
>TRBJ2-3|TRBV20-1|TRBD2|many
TGCAGTGCTAGAGATTCCGGGACGGGGGGGGCCGGGACAGATACGCAGTATTTT
CSARDSGTGGAGTDTQYF
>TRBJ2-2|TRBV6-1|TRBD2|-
TGTGCCAGCAGTGAGCTAGCGGGGGGAGGCACCGGGGAGCTGTTTTTT
CASSELAGGGTGELFF
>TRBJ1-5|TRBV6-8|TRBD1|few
TGTGCCAGCAGTGCCGGGACAGGGTCCCAGCCCCAGCATTTT
CASSAGTGSQPQHF
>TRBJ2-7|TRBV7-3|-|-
TGTGCCAGCAGCTTAACAGGAGCGGAGGTGGAGGAGCAGTACTTC
CASSLTGAEVEEQYF
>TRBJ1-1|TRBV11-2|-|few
TGTGCCAGCAGCCTCCCCCGACAGAACACTGAAGCTTTCTTT
CASSLPRQNTEAFF
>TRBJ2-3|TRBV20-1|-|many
TGCAGTGCTAGAGATAAACGGGCCATCGGACTAGATACGCAGTATTTT
CSARDKRAIGLDTQYF
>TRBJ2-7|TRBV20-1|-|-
TGCAGTGCTAGAGACCGCCGGGCGGGCGCTCTCGGAGAGCAGTACTTC
CSARDRRAGALGEQYF
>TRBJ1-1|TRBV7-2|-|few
TGTGCCAGCAGCCGGTGGCAGGGCGGGACTGAAGCTTTCTTT
CASSRWQGGTEAFF
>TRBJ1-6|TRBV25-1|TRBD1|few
TGTGCCAGCACCGGGACAGGCGCGACCCTCCACTTT
CASTGTGATLHF
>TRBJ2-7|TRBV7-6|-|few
TGTGCCAGCAGCTTAGAGCCGGGACACCGCTCCTACGAGCAGTACTTC
CASSLEPGHRSYEQYF
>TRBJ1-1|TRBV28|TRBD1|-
TGTGCCAGCAGCTTGCACAGGGGGGTTAACACTGAAGCTTTCTTT
CASSLHRGVNTEAFF
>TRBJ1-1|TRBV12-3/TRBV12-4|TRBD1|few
TGTGCCAGCAGTTTCTCCGGGACAGGGAAAAAAACTTTCTTT
CASSFSGTGKKTFF
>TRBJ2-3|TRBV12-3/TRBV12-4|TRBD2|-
TGTGCCAGCAGTCCGGGACTAGCGGGGGGAATTACAGATACGCAGTATTTT
CASSPGLAGGITDTQYF
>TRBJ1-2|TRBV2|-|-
TGTGCCAGCACCCCGGTAATCTATGGCTACACCTTC
CASTPVIYGYTF
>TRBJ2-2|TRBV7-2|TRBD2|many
TGTGCCAGCAGCTCGAGGACTAGCGGCCTTTACACCGGGGAGCTGTTTTTT
CASSSRTSGLYTGELFF
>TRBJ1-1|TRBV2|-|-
TGTGCCAGCAGTGACGCTGAAGAAGGTGAAGCTTTCTTT
CASSDAEEGEAFF
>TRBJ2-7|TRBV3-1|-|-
TGTGCCAGCAGCCGTGGGCCGGAGGGGTACGAGCAGTACTTC
CASSRGPEGYEQYF
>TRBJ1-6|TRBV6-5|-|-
TGTGCCAGCAGTCAGCTCGGAGATTCACCCCTCCACTTT
CASSQLGDSPLHF
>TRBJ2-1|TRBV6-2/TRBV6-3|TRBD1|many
TGTGCCAGCAGCCAATCCGGGACAGGGAATGAGCAGTTCTTC
CASSQSGTGNEQFF
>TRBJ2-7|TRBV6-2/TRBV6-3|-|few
TGTGCCAGCAGCCGCGCGGACGGCTACGAGCAGTACTTC
CASSRADGYEQYF